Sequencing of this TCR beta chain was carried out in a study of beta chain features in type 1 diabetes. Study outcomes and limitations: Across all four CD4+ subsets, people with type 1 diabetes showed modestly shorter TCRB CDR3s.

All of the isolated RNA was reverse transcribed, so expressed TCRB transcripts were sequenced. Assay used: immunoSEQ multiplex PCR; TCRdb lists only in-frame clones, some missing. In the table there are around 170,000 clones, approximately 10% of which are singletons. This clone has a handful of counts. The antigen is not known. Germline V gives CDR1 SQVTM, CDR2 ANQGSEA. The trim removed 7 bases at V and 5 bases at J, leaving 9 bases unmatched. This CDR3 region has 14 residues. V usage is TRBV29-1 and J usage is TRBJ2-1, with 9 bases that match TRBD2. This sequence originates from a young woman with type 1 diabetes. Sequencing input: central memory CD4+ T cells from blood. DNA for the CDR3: TGCAGCGATGGGGAGCTAGCGGGGAACAATGAGCAGTTCTTC. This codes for CSDGELAGNNEQFF.